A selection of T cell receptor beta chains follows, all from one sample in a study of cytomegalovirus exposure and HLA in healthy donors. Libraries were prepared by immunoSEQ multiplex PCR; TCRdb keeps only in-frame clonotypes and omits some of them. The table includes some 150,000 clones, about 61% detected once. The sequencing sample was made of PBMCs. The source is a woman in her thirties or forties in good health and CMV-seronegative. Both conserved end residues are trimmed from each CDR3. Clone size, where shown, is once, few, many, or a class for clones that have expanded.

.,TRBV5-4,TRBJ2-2,ASSRGGTGELF
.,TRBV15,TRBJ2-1,ATSLGQVHNEQF
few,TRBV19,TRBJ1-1,ASSIVDSGEAEAF
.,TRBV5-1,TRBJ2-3,ASSLTSGGSSDTQY
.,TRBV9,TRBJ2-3,ASSVGLAGGTDTQY
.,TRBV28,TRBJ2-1,ASSPQARSEQF
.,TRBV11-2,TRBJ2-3,ASSRYTDTQY
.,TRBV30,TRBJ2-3,AWTSRGRGRTDTQY
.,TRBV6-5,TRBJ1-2,ASSYQTGNYGYT
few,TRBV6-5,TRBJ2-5,ASSYSKRQETQY
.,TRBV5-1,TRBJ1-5,ASRPTGGSNQPQH
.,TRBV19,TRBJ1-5,ASSPRTGGYQPQH
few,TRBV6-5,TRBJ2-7,ASTSAYEQY
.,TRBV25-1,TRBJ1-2,ASSERTGGNGYT
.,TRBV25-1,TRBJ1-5,ASSAGTGASNQPQH
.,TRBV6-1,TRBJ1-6,ASSDREPLH
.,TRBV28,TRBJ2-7,ASSPPTGGPYEQY
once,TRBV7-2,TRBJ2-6,ASSLIGRGGAGANVLT
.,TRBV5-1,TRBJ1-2,ASSPTGTYGYT
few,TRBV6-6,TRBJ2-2,ASTVGLAGNTGELF